What follows describes a single TCR beta chain. The antigen it binds to is not known. The record has no base qualities; no much larger clone is one base away. CDR3 length: 15 amino acids, cysteine to phenylalanine. The CDR3 DNA has 45 bases and is translated from base 1. V is pared back by 3 bases and J by 4 bases, with 13 bases lying between the germline termini. Sequences SEHNR (CDR1) and FQNEAQ (CDR2) are obtained from the germline V gene (reference sequence). The sample originates from a study of blood T cell repertoires in COVID-19 (dated by TCRdb to 2020 to 2022). General notes on the study: Collaborator samples came from the United States, Italy and Spain and covered acute and convalescent phases of COVID-19. The prospective study material was composed of cDNA or gDNA derived from T cells, B-cell-depleted T cells, or PBMCs. The dataset comprised deeply sampled blood TCRbeta repertoires from subjects exposed to, actively infected with, or recovered from COVID-19. The repertoires were made available in a free public database intended to serve as a resource for research on the immune response to SARS-CoV-2. The samples were drawn from two sources: the first 160 participants of the ongoing ImmuneRACE study, and fewer than 1,500 subjects contributed by 6 global collaborators. The sample metadata nearly always contained a de-identified subject ID, COVID-19 status, age in years and sex. Where HLA class I and class II types were available, the types were taken from metadata supplied by the sample provider, not from assay-based typing.

Study-wide conclusions, independent of this receptor: The quantity of clinical and demographic metadata differed by source and by participant and was supplied without curation.

Whole blood was collected in K2EDTA tubes by collaborating institutions according to the institutions' own protocols. For TCRbeta analysis, collaborator samples were shipped as frozen whole blood, as isolated PBMCs, or as DNA extracted from either sample type. The immunoSEQ Assay, a bias-controlled multiplex PCR, was used to amplify TCRbeta CDR3 regions from genomic DNA. On the authors' methods: The number of nucleated cells in each sample was estimated from the amplification of reference gene primers within the assay. To quantify the absolute abundance of each unique TCRbeta CDR3 rearrangement, sequence reads were collapsed and filtered. For each sample, productive Simpson clonality was calculated by taking the square root of Simpson's diversity index across productive rearrangements. The immuneACCESS repertoire file appears here via TCRdb, limited to in-frame rearrangements. These files lack a portion of the clones; in checked studies, under half of the deficit traces to unresolved V genes, and the cause of the others is not known. Clone size and the V and J calls come from that table; the DNA yielded D and trimming. Within this sample are 20,000 or so clones, with around nine tenths of them counted one time only. The ten largest clones capture 7.7% of the sample.

Sequenced material: peripheral blood. The source is a woman aged 60-70 years with active COVID-19. This receptor chain uses TRBV7-9 and TRBJ2-1; TRBD1 is a possible D gene, resting on 6 matching bases. The CDR3 region reads CASSLEGTPYNEQFF. The DNA sequence is TGTGCCAGCAGCTTGGAAGGGACACCGTACAATGAGCAGTTCTTC.